Following are 30 T cell receptor beta chains from one sample sequenced in a study of response to subunit inactivated influenza vaccine. MiXCR was run by TCRdb on the RT-PCR reads, yielding one entry per CDR3 protein. The table includes about half a million distinct CDR3 sequences, 7.6% detected once. The specimen was PBMCs from blood, collected roughly 24 months after vaccination. The receptors stem from a man between 50 and 75 years old who received an inactivated influenza vaccine.

This clonotype has only a few counts. The chain recombines TRBV28 with TRBJ2-7; D unclear. The CDR3 runs 13 residues. Per germline, CDR1 MDHEN and CDR2 SYDVKM. With 3 bases removed from V and 9 bases from J, the gap between germline ends came to 15 bases. The DNA of the CDR3 is TGTGCCAGCAGTTTGATTCCACCTACGAGGCAGTACTTC. As protein: CASSLIPPTRQYF.

The gene calls are TRBV12-3 or TRBV12-4 and TRBJ1-4; 7 nucleotides match TRBD1. J gave up 7 bases and V 2 bases, and 4 bases lay outside the gene matches. CDR3 size: 14 residues. This chain's CDR3 is CASSLWPGGEKLFF. In DNA form, the CDR3 reads TGTGCCAGCAGTTTATGGCCAGGGGGTGAAAAACTGTTTTTT.

This clonotype was observed at least ten times. This chain uses TRBV28 with TRBJ2-5; either TRBD1 or TRBD2 may supply D (6 bases each). Deletions cut 3 bases from V and 1 base from J, with 15 bases between. The V gene's germline CDR1 is MDHEN and CDR2 SYDVKM. This CDR3 comprises 16 residues. CDR3 protein: CASSFRDLGAQETQYF. CDR3 nucleotides: TGTGCCAGCAGTTTCCGGGACTTGGGGGCCCAAGAGACCCAGTACTTC.

The table lists this clonotype with a few counts. The rearrangement uses TRBV4-2 and TRBJ2-7; D unclear. The CDR3 has 15 residues. Trimming pared 0 bases from V and 4 bases from J, leaving 13 bases between. Germline CDR1 LGHNA, CDR2 YNFKEQ. CDR3 DNA sequence: TGTGCCAGCAGCCAAGATTCCGACGGAGTTTACGAGCAGTACTTC. Its translation: CASSQDSDGVYEQYF.

This clonotype was counted at least ten times. This sequence joins TRBV6-2 or TRBV6-3 and TRBJ1-2, with 8 nucleotides matching TRBD1. After removal of 3 bases from V and 5 bases from J, the junction contained 11 bases not matched to a gene. From germline, CDR1 is MNHEY and CDR2 SVGEGT. The CDR3 has 16 amino acids. CDR3 in amino acids: CASSYLSRDRQYGYTF. In DNA, the CDR3 is TGTGCCAGCAGTTATCTCTCCCGGGACAGGCAATATGGCTACACCTTC.

This clonotype was recorded a few times. The chain uses TRBV6-2 or TRBV6-3 and TRBJ2-2, with 7 bases lining up with TRBD2. Germline CDR1 MNHEY, CDR2 SVGEGT. This CDR3 spans 16 amino acids. The J segment lost 0 bases and the V segment lost 2 bases, leaving 3 bases of the junction unmatched. For the CDR3, the DNA is TGTGCCAGCAGTTACGGGCTAGCGGCGAACACCGGGGAGCTGTTTTTT. This translates into CASSYGLAANTGELFF.

Ten or more counts support this clonotype. This sequence joins TRBV20-1 and TRBJ2-5; 8 bases map to TRBD2. Germline trimming cut 5 bases from V and 5 bases from J; bases unmatched to any gene: 10. The CDR3 loop spans 14 amino acids. Looked up from germline, CDR1 is DFQATT and CDR2 is SNEGSKA (reference sequence). CDR3 bases: TGCAGTGCTGCTCCAGCGGGGGTGCAGGAGACCCAGTACTTC. It is translated as CSAAPAGVQETQYF.

The sample holds a few counts of this clonotype. The chain links TRBV5-1 to TRBJ2-3; 8 bases match TRBD2. Germline V lookup: CDR1 SGHRS, CDR2 YFSETQ. The V gene end was trimmed by 5 bases and the J gene end by 1 base; junction bases not matched to a gene: 6. This CDR3 has 15 amino acids. In DNA form, the CDR3 reads TGCGCCAGCAGACGTAGCGGGGCGCGCACAGATACGCAGTATTTT. It specifies CASRRSGARTDTQYF.

This rearrangement joins TRBV12-3 or TRBV12-4 to TRBJ2-7, with 9 positions matching TRBD1. Trimming removed 6 bases from V and 4 bases from J; junction bases left unmatched: 10. The CDR3 length is 15 residues. CDR3 protein: CASSQTGGSFYEQYF. The CDR3 coding sequence is TGTGCCAGCAGCCAAACAGGGGGCTCCTTTTACGAGCAGTACTTC.

This clonotype was seen just once. The rearrangement links TRBV7-2 to TRBJ1-2; no definite D call. This CDR3 has 14 residues. From germline, CDR1 is SGHTA and CDR2 FQGNSA. V lost 3 bases and J 8 bases, leaving 16 bases between the germline ends. Here the CDR3 DNA reads TGTGCCAGCAGCTTGGGTGGGAATGTAGAGGGCTACACCTTC. This codes for CASSLGGNVEGYTF.

V usage is TRBV12-3 or TRBV12-4 and J usage is TRBJ2-3, with D possibly TRBD2 on 5 matching bases. The CDR3 length is 12 residues. V lost 5 bases and J lost 9, with 12 bases in between. CDR3 DNA: TGTGCCAGCAGTCCCGGGGTACAAACGCAGTATTTT. It translates to CASSPGVQTQYF.

This clonotype was picked up a small number of times. The chain joins TRBV7-2 to TRBJ2-1; 8 positions match TRBD1. CDR1 is SGHTA and CDR2 is FQGNSA in the germline V gene. The CDR3 has 15 residues. Trimming at V came to 7 bases and at J to 6 bases, leaving 11 bases not matched to a gene. CDR3 in amino acids: CASIPQGGFGNEQFF. For the CDR3, the DNA is TGTGCCAGCATACCACAGGGGGGATTTGGCAATGAGCAGTTCTTC.

The genes are TRBV6-2 or TRBV6-3 and TRBJ2-7; D is undetermined. The germline V gene encodes CDR1 MNHEY and CDR2 SVGEGT. The CDR3 contains 15 residues. V was shortened by 0 bases and J by 2 bases, with 11 bases between the two germline ends. Here the CDR3 DNA reads TGTGCCAGCAGTTACTCGGCCCTCCTGGCCTACGAGCAGTACTTC. It is translated as CASSYSALLAYEQYF.

This clonotype has just a few counts. The V and J genes are TRBV25-1 and TRBJ2-6; no clear D gene. V was trimmed by 5 bases and J by 0 bases, leaving 17 bases between them. CDR3 size: 18 residues. The V gene's germline CDR1 is MGHDK and CDR2 SYGVNS. CDR3 nucleotide sequence: TGTGCCAGCAGTCCCCCATGGGGAACCCTCTCTGGGGCCAACGTCCTGACTTTC. Translation: CASSPPWGTLSGANVLTF.

Turning to this clonotype: A read error is possible here, since a much larger clone lies one base away. The chain has TRBV20-1 and TRBJ1-6, with D tentatively TRBD1 (5 bases). The V gene lost 0 bases and the J gene lost 3 bases, with 18 bases spanning the gap. The CDR3 length is 18 residues. CDR1 is DFQATT and CDR2 is SNEGSKA in the germline V gene (reference sequence). This CDR3 reads CSAREDMRTSCYNSPLHF. For the CDR3, the DNA is TGCAGTGCTAGAGAGGACATGAGAACCAGCTGCTATAATTCACCCCTCCACTTT.

This clonotype was picked up a small number of times. This sequence joins TRBV20-1 and TRBJ2-1; TRBD2 matches 14 bases. The V gene's germline CDR1 is DFQATT and CDR2 SNEGSKA (reference sequence). The trim removed 4 bases at V and 3 bases at J, leaving 5 bases unmatched. The CDR3 covers 16 residues. CDR3 nucleotide sequence: TGCAGTGCTAAGACTAGCGGGAGGGCCCGCTACAATGAGCAGTTCTTC. Protein sequence: CSAKTSGRARYNEQFF.

This clonotype appeared many times. This chain uses TRBV7-9 with TRBJ1-2, with D perhaps TRBD1 (6 bases). The CDR3 spans 12 residues. Germline V gene data show CDR1 as SEHNR and CDR2 as FQNEAQ (reference sequence). With 3 bases removed from V and 8 bases from J, the gap between germline ends came to 10 bases. CDR3 region: CASSFRGHGYTF. CDR3 coding DNA: TGTGCCAGCAGCTTCCGGGGGCACGGCTACACCTTC.

This clonotype showed up just a few times. The gene calls are TRBV4-3 and TRBJ2-1; D remains ambiguous. Germline CDR1 is LGHNA and CDR2 is YSLEER. The V gene lost 4 bases and the J gene lost 3 bases, with 13 bases spanning the gap. This CDR3 is built from 15 residues. The DNA for the CDR3 is TGCGCCAGCAGCCGTCCCCTCCCTGGCTACAATGAGCAGTTCTTC. The encoded protein is CASSRPLPGYNEQFF.

This clonotype was recorded many times. This rearrangement joins TRBV29-1 to TRBJ2-5; D is tentatively TRBD1 or TRBD2 (5 bases each). The V end lost 6 bases, the J end lost 7 bases, and 24 bases lay between the germline ends. The CDR3 sequence is 15 residues long. The germline CDR1 and CDR2 sequences are SQVTM and ANQGSEA. CDR3 loop: CSVDPRTGRSGTQYF. The DNA of the CDR3 is TGCAGCGTCGACCCTCGGACGGGACGATCCGGGACCCAGTACTTC.

This clonotype was counted only a few times. The rearrangement uses TRBV25-1 and TRBJ2-1; no clear D. From germline, CDR1 is MGHDK and CDR2 SYGVNS. V gave up 6 bases and J gave up 0 bases, with 12 bases separating them. This CDR3 contains 15 residues. The DNA of the CDR3 is TGTGCCAGCAGCGTGAGTACGAGCTCCTACAATGAGCAGTTCTTC. This gives the protein CASSVSTSSYNEQFF.

This clonotype occurred many times. The chain recombines TRBV29-1 with TRBJ2-1, with TRBD1 matching 9 bases. Per the germline V gene, CDR1 is SQVTM and CDR2 is ANQGSEA. The CDR3 runs 17 residues. J lost 0 bases, V lost 2 bases, and 8 bases had no gene match. The CDR3 protein is CSVEPGTGLSSYNEQFF. CDR3 DNA: TGCAGCGTTGAACCCGGGACAGGGTTAAGCTCCTACAATGAGCAGTTCTTC.

The table lists this clonotype with many counts. The chain employs TRBV21-1 and TRBJ2-7. TRBV21-1 is shown as a pseudogene. The CDR3 is made up of 14 amino acids. This chain's CDR3 is CASSTDGTSYEQYF. DNA of the CDR3: TGTGCCAGCAGCACGGACGGTACCTCCTACGAGCAGTACTTC.

This clonotype was picked up many times. This chain joins TRBV15 and TRBJ2-3; 9 nucleotides match TRBD1. This CDR3 has 14 amino acids. With 8 bases clipped from V and 3 bases from J, the junction kept 6 bases outside the gene matches. The V gene's germline CDR1 is LNHNV and CDR2 YYDKDF (reference sequence). The CDR3 protein is CATQDRGGTDTQYF. DNA of the CDR3: TGTGCCACCCAGGACAGGGGAGGAACAGATACGCAGTATTTT.

This clonotype was counted many times. This chain joins TRBV18 and TRBJ2-1; 8 bases agree with TRBD1. This CDR3 contains 13 residues. Trimming cost V 5 bases and J 8 bases; bases outside gene matches: 5. Per the germline V gene, CDR1 is KGHSH and CDR2 is LQKENI. CDR3 bases: TGTGCCAGCTCAGATCAGACAGGGGATGAGCAGTTCTTC. It specifies CASSDQTGDEQFF.

This chain joins TRBV25-1 and TRBJ2-4; unclear D gene. Germline V gene data show CDR1 as MGHDK and CDR2 as SYGVNS. The CDR3 extends over 18 amino acids. V shed 2 bases and J shed 3 bases, with 20 bases lying between them. The CDR3 coding sequence is TGTGCCAGCAGTGAAAAACTGAGCCGATGGCAGAACAAAAACATTCAGTACTTC. It encodes CASSEKLSRWQNKNIQYF.

This clonotype has only a few counts. This rearrangement joins TRBV3-1 to TRBJ2-1; 11 bases line up with TRBD2. The junction had 4 bases not matched to a gene; V was cut back by 3 bases and J by 0 bases. The length of the CDR3 is 17 residues. Looked up from germline, CDR1 is LGHDT and CDR2 is YNNKEL (reference sequence). The CDR3 coding sequence is TGTGCCAGCAGCCAGTTTACTAGCGGGAGCTCCTACAATGAGCAGTTCTTC. Translated: CASSQFTSGSSYNEQFF.

This clonotype was found a few times. The chain recombines TRBV5-1 with TRBJ2-2, with D perhaps TRBD1 (7 bases). The CDR3 is made up of 15 amino acids. Germline CDR1 reads SGHRS; CDR2 reads YFSETQ. Trimming shortened V by 3 bases and J by 1 base, and 10 bases separated the two germline ends. The CDR3 loop is CASSYRGGNTGELFF. The DNA for the CDR3 is TGCGCCAGCAGCTACAGGGGAGGGAACACCGGGGAGCTGTTTTTT.

This clonotype was counted at least ten times. The chain employs TRBV20-1 and TRBJ2-5; 10 positions match TRBD1. Per germline, CDR1 DFQATT and CDR2 SNEGSKA (reference sequence). The CDR3 runs 14 residues. V shed 4 bases and J 5 bases; nucleotides not matched to a gene: 7. CDR3 protein: CSATSDRGLETQYF. The CDR3 DNA sequence: TGCAGTGCTACCTCAGACAGGGGGCTGGAGACCCAGTACTTC.

This clonotype was detected many times. This rearrangement joins TRBV5-1 to TRBJ2-5, with D perhaps being TRBD1 or TRBD2 (5 bases each). Per the germline V gene, CDR1 is SGHRS and CDR2 is YFSETQ. V was trimmed by 7 bases and J by 5 bases, leaving 18 bases between them. The length of the CDR3 is 14 residues. CDR3 sequence: CASDTGLLGETQYF. The DNA of the CDR3 is TGCGCCAGCGATACGGGGCTCCTTGGGGAGACCCAGTACTTC. The whole variable domain, remainder taken from reference TRBV5-1 and TRBJ2-5, is KAGVTQTPRYLIKTRGQQVTLSCSPISGHRSVSWYQQTPGQGLQFLFEYFSETQRNKGNFPGRFSGRQFSNSRSEMNVSTLELGDSALYLCASDTGLLGETQYFGPGTRLLVL.

This clonotype was counted only a few times. The CDR3 loop is CASSPGRGWDGYTF. For the CDR3, the DNA is TGCGCCAGCAGCCCAGGACGGGGTTGGGATGGCTACACCTTC. The chain is built from TRBV5-1 and TRBJ1-2; no reliable D call. Germline V CDR1 and CDR2: SGHRS, YFSETQ. The CDR3 runs to 14 residues. V was clipped by 4 bases and J by 6 bases, with 16 bases between them.